The 6 T cell receptor beta chains given below trace back to one sample, sequenced in a study of T cell responses to AZD1222 COVID-19 vaccine. Some clones are missing from TCRdb's copy, which holds only in-frame ones; the method was immunoSEQ multiplex PCR. This table holds 150,000 to 200,000 clones, about 91% found once. This specimen consisted of peripheral blood, obtained on day 0 of AZD1222 vaccination. Every receptor here comes from an adult in good health.

This chain connects TRBV5-1 to TRBJ2-7; 7 nucleotides align to TRBD2. V gave up 5 bases and J gave up 2 bases; unmatched junction bases: 4. CDR1 SGHRS and CDR2 YFSETQ come from the germline V gene. The CDR3 runs 13 residues. The CDR3, as DNA: TGCGCCAGCAGAGGGACTAATCCCTACGAGCAGTACTTC. Encoded protein: CASRGTNPYEQYF.

This clone was recorded once. The genes are TRBV7-9 and TRBJ2-1; D tentatively fits TRBD1 or TRBD2 (5 bases each). Germline values: CDR1 SEHNR, CDR2 FQNEAQ (reference sequence). Trimming pared 2 bases from V and 7 bases from J, leaving 21 bases between. The length of the CDR3 is 17 residues. The CDR3 here is CASSLPATGTADNEQFF. In nucleotides, the CDR3 is TGTGCCAGCAGCTTACCCGCGACCGGGACGGCGGATAATGAGCAGTTCTTC.

The chain employs TRBV28 and TRBJ1-2; D not resolved. V was trimmed by 8 bases and J by 4 bases, leaving 8 bases between them. The CDR3 has 11 amino acids. CDR1 MDHEN and CDR2 SYDVKM come from the germline V gene. The CDR3 bases are TGTGCCAGCCGACAAATCTATGGCTACACCTTC. Protein: CASRQIYGYTF.

The chain has TRBV3-1 (or the pseudogene TRBV3-2) and TRBJ2-2; 7 bases are a match to TRBD2. The junction had 15 bases not matched to a gene; V was cut back by 5 bases and J by 3 bases. The CDR3 sequence is 18 residues long. Per germline, CDR1 LGHDT and CDR2 YNNKEL (reference sequence). CDR3 in DNA: TGTGCCAGCAGCAGAGGTTCCGGGCGGGGGAGAGACACCGGGGAGCTGTTTTTT. It yields the protein CASSRGSGRGRDTGELFF.

The rearrangement links TRBV7-8 to TRBJ1-6; no definite D call. V shed 3 bases and J shed 7 bases, with 16 bases lying between them. The V gene's germline CDR1 is SGHVS and CDR2 FQNEAQ. The CDR3 runs to 16 residues. The CDR3 reads CASSFWGVDANSPLHF. CDR3 nucleotides: TGTGCCAGCAGCTTTTGGGGAGTCGACGCAAATTCACCCCTCCACTTT. The full variable domain, completed using reference TRBV7-8 and TRBJ1-6, is GAGVSQSPRYKVAKRGQDVALRCDPISGHVSLFWYQQALGQGPEFLTYFQNEAQLDKSGLPSDRFFAERPEGSVSTLKIQRTQQEDSAVYLCASSFWGVDANSPLHFGNGTRLTVT.

The V and J genes are TRBV5-8 and TRBJ2-1, with D possibly being TRBD2 (6 bases). CDR1 and CDR2 (germline): SGHTS, YDEGEE. The CDR3 has 14 amino acids. V dropped 3 bases and J dropped 0 bases, with 7 bases sitting between them. The CDR3 nucleotides read TGTGCCAGCAGCTGGCGGGGCTCCTACAATGAGCAGTTCTTC. It yields the protein CASSWRGSYNEQFF.